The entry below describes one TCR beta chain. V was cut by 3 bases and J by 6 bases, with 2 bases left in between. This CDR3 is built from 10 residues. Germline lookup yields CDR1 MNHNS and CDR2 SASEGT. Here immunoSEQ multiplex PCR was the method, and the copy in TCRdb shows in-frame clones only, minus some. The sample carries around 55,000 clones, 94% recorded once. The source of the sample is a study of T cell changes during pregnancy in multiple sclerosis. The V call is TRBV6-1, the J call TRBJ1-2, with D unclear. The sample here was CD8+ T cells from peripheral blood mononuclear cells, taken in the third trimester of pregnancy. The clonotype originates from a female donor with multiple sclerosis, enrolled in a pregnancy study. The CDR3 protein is CASSDNGYTF. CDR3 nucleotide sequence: TGTGCCAGCAGTGATAATGGCTACACCTTC.